These 21 T cell receptor beta chains were all obtained from the same sample, sequenced in a study of T cell clones after liver transplantation. Here immunoSEQ multiplex PCR was the method, and the copy in TCRdb shows in-frame clones only, minus some. Of about 80,000 clones in the sample, roughly 82% were seen once. The input for sequencing was CD4+ T cells from blood, taken approximately 3.5 years after liver transplant. Receptors originate from a human patient who received a liver transplant. Some T cells may be supplied by the graft donor.

The chain couples TRBV4-1 to TRBJ1-2; D is unresolved. Per germline, CDR1 MGHRA and CDR2 YSYEKL. Trimming removed 1 base from V and 6 bases from J, with 21 bases in between. The CDR3 loop spans 17 amino acids. DNA of the CDR3: TGCGCCAGCAGCCAAGTAGGACGGCTCCAGAAGTTCGATGGCTACACCTTC. It translates to CASSQVGRLQKFDGYTF.

The gene calls are TRBV29-1 and TRBJ1-2; tentative D call: TRBD1 (5 bases). The length of the CDR3 is 11 residues. V lost 4 bases and J 8 bases, leaving 11 bases between the germline ends. Germline CDR1 reads SQVTM; CDR2 reads ANQGSEA. CDR3 sequence (DNA): TGCAGCGTTGGTTGGGGGACCGGCTACACCTTC. Amino acids: CSVGWGTGYTF.

The rearrangement links TRBV28 to TRBJ2-5, with D possibly being TRBD1 (5 bases). Per germline, CDR1 MDHEN and CDR2 SYDVKM. The V end lost 6 bases, the J end lost 5 bases, and 13 bases lay between the germline ends. The CDR3 has 13 residues. This chain's CDR3 is CASSSRVPETQYF. Written as DNA, the CDR3 is TGTGCCAGCAGCTCCAGGGTACCCGAGACCCAGTACTTC.

V gene TRBV18 combines with J gene TRBJ2-7; 7 bases fit TRBD2. V shed 3 bases and J 0 bases; nucleotides not matched to a gene: 11. The CDR3 covers 17 residues. CDR1 KGHSH and CDR2 LQKENI come from the germline V gene. CDR3 sequence: CASSPSPGREGSYEQYF. CDR3 coding DNA: TGTGCCAGCTCACCCTCCCCGGGCAGGGAGGGCTCCTACGAGCAGTACTTC.

This clone showed up just once. The CDR3 sequence is CASSVTGMNTEAFF. Written as DNA, the CDR3 is TGTGCCAGCAGTGTAACAGGGATGAACACTGAAGCTTTCTTT. The chain has TRBV25-1 and TRBJ1-1, with D maybe TRBD1 (6 bases). In germline, CDR1 is MGHDK, CDR2 SYGVNS. The CDR3 totals 14 residues. Between the trimmed V and J ends, which lost 4 bases and 0 bases, there was a span of 9 bases.

The chain couples TRBV6-5 to TRBJ1-1, with unresolved D. CDR1 and CDR2 (germline): MNHEY, SVGAGI. The V end lost 0 bases, the J end lost 5 bases, and 7 bases lay between the germline ends. The CDR3 length is 13 residues. Here the CDR3 DNA reads TGTGCCAGCAGTTACTCGGCAGGTACTGAAGCTTTCTTT. It codes for CASSYSAGTEAFF.

This clone was counted only a few times. V and J are TRBV6-6 and TRBJ2-3; 7 bases are a match to TRBD2. The CDR3 has 16 residues. V was clipped by 4 bases and J by 0 bases; unmatched bases: 7. Germline assignment: CDR1 MNHNY and CDR2 SVGAGI (reference sequence). The CDR3 region is CASSSPGRGSTDTQYF. CDR3 in DNA: TGTGCCAGCAGTTCCCCGGGGAGGGGAAGCACAGATACGCAGTATTTT.

The V call is TRBV7-9, the J call TRBJ2-7; 9 bases agree with TRBD2. The CDR3 contains 16 residues. The junction had 7 bases not matched to a gene; V was cut back by 4 bases and J by 0 bases. Germline V lookup: CDR1 SEHNR, CDR2 FQNEAQ (reference sequence). The CDR3 bases are TGTGCCAGCAGCTCCACAACTAGCGGGCCCTCCTACGAGCAGTACTTC. Protein sequence: CASSSTTSGPSYEQYF.

The table lists this clone with a count of one. The DNA of the CDR3 is TGTGCCAGCTCACCAGACGGGCCAGGAGGTCGTTATGGCTACACCTTC. It codes for CASSPDGPGGRYGYTF. V gene TRBV18 combines with J gene TRBJ1-2; no clear D gene. Germline assignment: CDR1 KGHSH and CDR2 LQKENI. This CDR3 is built from 16 residues. Trimming took 2 bases from V and 5 from J, leaving 18 bases between them. Using reference TRBV18 and TRBJ1-2 for the parts outside the CDR3, the full variable domain is NAGVMQNPRHLVRRRGQEARLRCSPMKGHSHVYWYRQLPEEGLKFMVYLQKENIIDESGMPKERFSAEFPKEGPSILRIQQVVRGDSAAYFCASSPDGPGGRYGYTFGSGTRLTVV.

V and J are TRBV5-3 and TRBJ2-3; D may match TRBD1 or TRBD2 (6 bases each). TRBV5-3 is labeled an ORF, and its function is uncertain. This CDR3 region has 18 residues. V gave up 0 bases and J gave up 4 bases, with 21 bases separating them. CDR3 sequence: CARSLDGGAKREPDTQYF. CDR3 DNA sequence: TGTGCCAGAAGCTTGGATGGGGGCGCAAAACGGGAGCCAGATACGCAGTATTTT.

The V call is TRBV2, the J call TRBJ1-2; the D gene is possibly TRBD1 (5 bases). CDR3 length equals 16 residues. Germline CDR1 is SNHLY and CDR2 is FYNNEI. V was pared by 2 bases and J by 4 bases, with 17 bases between. In nucleotides, the CDR3 is TGTGCCAGCAGTGAAAATCGAGGACACGCCGGCTATGGCTACACCTTC. It yields the protein CASSENRGHAGYGYTF.

The chain combines TRBV6-6 with TRBJ1-5, with TRBD1 as a possible D gene (6 bases). CDR1 MNHNY and CDR2 SVGAGI come from the germline V gene (reference sequence). The germline V and J ends were trimmed by 11 bases and 0 bases, with 11 bases remaining between them. The CDR3 spans 13 residues. The CDR3 loop reads CAVTGYSNQPQHF. In DNA, the CDR3 is TGTGCCGTGACAGGCTATAGCAATCAGCCCCAGCATTTT.

This clone was recorded a few times. The J gene is TRBJ2-5, the V gene TRBV28; possible D gene TRBD1, 6 bases. Trimming removed 2 bases at V and 5 bases at J, with 6 bases between. The germline V gene has CDR1 MDHEN and CDR2 SYDVKM. The CDR3 is made up of 12 amino acids. The CDR3 reads CASSLRGETQYF. The CDR3 nucleotides are TGTGCCAGCAGTTTAAGGGGGGAGACCCAGTACTTC.

V is TRBV19 and J is TRBJ2-1; tentatively, D is TRBD1 (5 bases). The CDR3 has 15 amino acids. CDR1 and CDR2 (germline): LNHDA, SQIVND (reference sequence). V lost 3 bases and J 7 bases, leaving 16 bases between the germline ends. CDR3 DNA sequence: TGTGCCAGTAGTATCCGGGCCCTAGGGGAAAATGAGCAGTTCTTC. Encoded protein: CASSIRALGENEQFF.

The chain recombines TRBV5-6 with TRBJ1-2, with TRBD1 as a possible D gene (6 bases). CDR1 SGHDT and CDR2 YYEEEE come from the germline V gene. V was shortened by 1 base and J by 8 bases, with 18 bases between the two germline ends. CDR3 length: 15 residues. The CDR3 protein is CASSLPGHAFGGYTF. CDR3 in DNA: TGTGCCAGCAGCTTGCCGGGACACGCGTTCGGGGGCTACACCTTC. Using reference TRBV5-6 and TRBJ1-2 for the parts outside the CDR3, the full variable domain is DAGVTQSPTHLIKTRGQQVTLRCSPKSGHDTVSWYQQALGQGPQFIFQYYEEEERQRGNFPDRFSGHQFPNYSSELNVNALLLGDSALYLCASSLPGHAFGGYTFGSGTRLTVV.

The V gene is TRBV28, the J gene TRBJ2-7, with D uncertain. V was cut by 3 bases and J by 4 bases, with 7 bases left in between. Germline V gene data show CDR1 as MDHEN and CDR2 as SYDVKM. The CDR3 length is 12 residues. The CDR3 sequence is CASSFVGYEQYF. As DNA, the CDR3 is TGTGCCAGCAGTTTCGTCGGTTACGAGCAGTACTTC.

CDR3 residues: CARSLTVGGEVNTEAFF. The CDR3, as DNA: TGTGCCAGAAGCTTGACGGTTGGAGGGGAGGTGAACACTGAAGCTTTCTTT. The chain joins TRBV5-3 to TRBJ1-1; D is perhaps TRBD1 (5 bases). TRBV5-3 is identified as an open reading frame with a role that is uncertain. Trimming took off 1 base at V and 0 bases at J, with 16 bases between the two ends. The CDR3 length is 17 residues.

This clone was recorded only once. V usage is TRBV5-8 and J usage is TRBJ1-3; D gene ambiguous. This CDR3 is 16 amino acids long. Deletions cut 4 bases from V and 0 bases from J, with 14 bases between. Germline V gene lookup returns CDR1 SGHTS and CDR2 YDEGEE. CDR3 amino acids: CASSHLAPGSGNTIYF. CDR3 sequence (DNA): TGTGCCAGCAGCCACCTCGCCCCGGGCTCTGGAAACACCATATATTTT.

This clone was counted between two and nine times. V gene TRBV28 combines with J gene TRBJ2-3; 8 bases map to TRBD1. The CDR3 runs to 14 residues. Germline CDR1 and CDR2: MDHEN and SYDVKM. Unmatched junction bases numbered 9, after V lost 8 bases and J lost 5 bases. CDR3 sequence: CASSAPGGRDTQYF. CDR3 sequence (DNA): TGTGCCAGCTCCGCCCCAGGGGGCAGAGATACGCAGTATTTT.

V is TRBV4-3 and J is TRBJ1-2, with D unresolved. This CDR3 region has 15 residues. The germline V gene encodes CDR1 LGHNA and CDR2 YSLEER. The germline V and J ends were trimmed by 3 bases and 2 bases, with 13 bases remaining between them. The CDR3 is CASSHEGRRNYGYTF. The CDR3 DNA is TGCGCCAGCAGCCATGAGGGAAGGCGCAACTATGGCTACACCTTC.

V usage is TRBV28 and J usage is TRBJ2-1; the match to TRBD2 covers 10 bases. V shed 5 bases, J shed 1 base, and the junction held 8 bases outside the gene matches. Per the germline V gene, CDR1 is MDHEN and CDR2 is SYDVKM. CDR3 size: 17 residues. The CDR3 coding sequence is TGTGCCAGCAGTGAACTAGCGGGAAGTAAGTCCTACAATGAGCAGTTCTTC. This codes for CASSELAGSKSYNEQFF.